This T cell receptor beta chain was sequenced in a study of T cells after yellow fever vaccination. The CDR3 consists of 15 residues. With 0 bases removed from V and 0 bases from J, the gap between germline ends came to 6 bases. Germline-derived CDR1 and CDR2 are SGDLS and YYNGEE. TCRdb used MiXCR to reprocess the 5' RACE reads, holding one entry per CDR3 protein. The sample consists of 100,000 to 150,000 distinct CDR3 sequences, around 9.8% of them appearing once. The TCR was taken from a man in his late teens or twenties who received the YFV17D yellow fever vaccine. Sequencing was performed on CD8+ T cells sorted from PBMCs, taken on the day of the yellow fever booster vaccination. The chain couples TRBV9 to TRBJ2-2; D gene unclear. CDR3 loop: CASSVGNANTGELFF. CDR3 DNA: TGTGCCAGCAGCGTAGGGAATGCGAACACCGGGGAGCTGTTTTTT.